Listed below are T cell receptor beta chains from one sample, sequenced in a study of STAT3 mutations in large granular lymphocyte leukemia. The table came from immunoSEQ multiplex PCR; TCRdb's copy has only in-frame clones and leaves some out. The sample has a few thousand clones, roughly 80% seen once. Sequencing was performed on peripheral blood mononuclear cells. The receptors here all came from a man aged 40-50 years with T-cell large granular lymphocyte leukemia. Some clones in this sample may be carry-over from other donors' samples. Each CDR3 is given with its conserved first and last residue. D genes are given only for firm matches. Clone size is stated in some rows and not others, as once, few, many or a class when expanded.

>NA|NA|TRBV5-4|TRBJ2-3
TGTGCCAGCAGCTTATTGACTAGAGGAGCAGATACGCAGTATTTT
CASSLLTRGADTQYF
>NA|TRBD1|TRBV19|TRBJ1-5
TGTGCCAGTAGAAGGACAGGGCAATATAGCAATCAGCCCCAGCATTTT
CASRRTGQYSNQPQHF
>medium-sized|TRBD1|TRBV6-5|TRBJ1-1
TGTGCCAGCATCACAGGGGGGTTGAACACTGAAGCTTTCTTT
CASITGGLNTEAFF
>NA|TRBD1|TRBV5-4|TRBJ2-7
TGTGCCAGCAGCTTGGCACAGGGGGCGAAAAACGAGCAGTACTTC
CASSLAQGAKNEQYF
>NA|TRBD1|TRBV30|TRBJ1-6
TGTGCCTGGGCTCGACAGGGGGCTAATTCACCCCTCCACTTT
CAWARQGANSPLHF
>NA|NA|TRBV30|TRBJ1-5
TGTGCCTGGGGGGATAGCAATCAGCCCCAGCATTTT
CAWGDSNQPQHF
>NA|TRBD2|TRBV28|TRBJ2-5
TGTGCCAGCAACTTGGGCCTAGCGGAGACAGAGACCCAGTACTTC
CASNLGLAETETQYF
>NA|NA|TRBV5-1|TRBJ2-3
TGCGCCAGCAGAGGGCAGGGGAAGGGGGATACGCAGTATTTT
CASRGQGKGDTQYF
>NA|NA|TRBV25-1|TRBJ2-7
TGTGCCAGCAGTAAAGGGGGGGGTCTCTACGAGCAGTACTTC
CASSKGGGLYEQYF
>NA|NA|TRBV30|TRBJ2-7
TGTGCCTGGAGTCTCGGGGCCACCTACGAGCAGTACTTC
CAWSLGATYEQYF
>once|TRBD2|TRBV9|TRBJ2-3
TGTGCCAGCAGCGTGGGACTAGCGGGGGGGCGGACAGCAGATACGCAGTATTTT
CASSVGLAGGRTADTQYF
>NA|NA|TRBV7-9|TRBJ2-7
TGTGCCAGCAGCGATCCGAGGACAGCGGACTCCTACGAGCAGTACTTC
CASSDPRTADSYEQYF
>NA|TRBD1|TRBV9|TRBJ2-1
TGTGCCAGCAGCGTCGACAGGGTAGATGAGCAGTTCTTC
CASSVDRVDEQFF
>NA|NA|TRBV30|TRBJ1-1
TGTGCCTGGAGTGTACTTGCGAACACTGAAGCTTTCTTT
CAWSVLANTEAFF
>NA|TRBD1|TRBV6-6|TRBJ2-7
TGTGCCAGCCGACAGGGCACCTACGAGCAGTACTTC
CASRQGTYEQYF
>NA|NA|TRBV4-1|TRBJ1-1
TGCGCCAGCAGCGCCCGGATACAGGGTCGGGACACTGAAGCTTTCTTT
CASSARIQGRDTEAFF
>NA|NA|TRBV5-1|TRBJ1-4
TGCGCCAGCAGCTTGGTGGAAGGTAATGAAAAACTGTTTTTT
CASSLVEGNEKLFF
>medium-sized|NA|TRBV19|TRBJ1-1
TGTGCCAGTAGTACCTTTACGCAGATTGAAGCTTTCTTT
CASSTFTQIEAFF
>NA|TRBD1|TRBV5-6|TRBJ2-6
TGTGCCAGCAGCTTAACAGGGGGAGAGAGGGGGGCCAACGTCCTGACTTTC
CASSLTGGERGANVLTF
>NA|NA|TRBV6-6|TRBJ2-5
TGTGCCAGCAGTTACCTCGGGACCCAAGAGACCCAGTACTTC
CASSYLGTQETQYF
>NA|NA|TRBV14|TRBJ1-2
TGTGCCAGCAGCCTACAGGGAGGCTATGGCTACACCTTC
CASSLQGGYGYTF
>NA|TRBD1|TRBV29-1|TRBJ1-1
TGCAGCGGGCACAGGGGGAGCGGAAACACTGAAGCTTTCTTT
CSGHRGSGNTEAFF
>NA|NA|TRBV4-1|TRBJ1-6
TGCGCCAGCAGCCAAGACATATTAATCGCACCCCTCCACTTT
CASSQDILIAPLHF
>NA|TRBD1|TRBV27|TRBJ2-3
TGTGCCACCGCCAGGGACAGGGGGAGCACAGATACGCAGTATTTT
CATARDRGSTDTQYF
>NA|NA|TRBV18|TRBJ1-1
TGTGCCAGCTCACCAGGGACTGAAGACACTGAAGCTTTCTTT
CASSPGTEDTEAFF
>NA|NA|TRBV7-8|TRBJ2-3
TGTGCCAGCAGCCAGGACAGTTATAGCACAGATACGCAGTATTTT
CASSQDSYSTDTQYF